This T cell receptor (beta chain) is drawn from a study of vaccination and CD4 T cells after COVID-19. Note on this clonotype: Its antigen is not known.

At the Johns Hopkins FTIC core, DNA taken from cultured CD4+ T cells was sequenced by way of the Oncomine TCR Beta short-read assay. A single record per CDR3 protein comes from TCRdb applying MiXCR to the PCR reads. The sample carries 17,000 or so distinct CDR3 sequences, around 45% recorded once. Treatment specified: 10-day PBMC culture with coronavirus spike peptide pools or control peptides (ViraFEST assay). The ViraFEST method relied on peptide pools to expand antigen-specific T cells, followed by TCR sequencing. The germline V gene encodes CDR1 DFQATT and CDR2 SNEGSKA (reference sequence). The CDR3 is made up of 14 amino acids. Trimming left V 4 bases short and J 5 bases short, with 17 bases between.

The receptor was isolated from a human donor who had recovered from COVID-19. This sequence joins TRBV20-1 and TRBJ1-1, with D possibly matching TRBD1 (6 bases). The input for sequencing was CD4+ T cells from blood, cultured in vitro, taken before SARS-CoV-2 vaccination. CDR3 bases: TGCAGTGCTATGAGTCAGGGGCGCAGGACTGAAGCTTTCTTT. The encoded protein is CSAMSQGRRTEAFF.